This TCR beta chain came from a study of T cell repertoires in cytomegalovirus infection. Study-level findings and limits: HLA-C-restricted, CMV-specific TCR beta clonotypes were dominant ex vivo.

Regarding this clonotype: Its antigen is currently unknown.

Each CDR3 protein gets one entry after TCRdb re-called the reads with MiXCR. The table includes 110,000 to 150,000 distinct CDR3 sequences, 30% to 40% detected once. V lost 6 bases and J lost 2, with 13 bases in between. CDR1 and CDR2 from the germline V gene are MNHEY and SVGAGI. The CDR3 runs 14 residues. The specimen comprised CD8+ T cells from cultured PBMCs, sampled from culture after CMV antigen stimulation. The sequence derives from a human donor in good health (CMV status not recorded). Some clones in this sample may be carry-over from other donors' samples. The chain couples TRBV6-5 to TRBJ1-2; D not resolved. DNA for the CDR3: TGTGCCAGCAGCCCTGGCTGGGAGAACTATGGCTACACCTTC. Encoded protein: CASSPGWENYGYTF.